This record covers a single TCR beta chain. The sample belongs to a study of blood T cell repertoires in COVID-19. Study-level background: The United States, Italy and Spain were the sources of the acute and convalescent COVID-19 samples. T cells, B-cell-depleted T cells, or PBMCs provided the cDNA or gDNA that served as material.

From germline, CDR1 is SNHLY and CDR2 FYNNEI. This CDR3 spans 17 amino acids. V was shortened by 2 bases and J by 0 bases, with 14 bases between the two germline ends. As originally analysed: Reference gene primer amplification gave estimated nucleated cell counts. Method: immunoSEQ multiplex PCR; TCRdb's copy keeps in-frame clones and lacks some. The V and J calls and the clone size are those of that table, but D and trimming were determined from the DNA. The sample has about 290,000 clones; more than 85% are singletons. Sequenced sample: peripheral blood. The TCR was taken from a man in his forties or fifties with acute or convalescent COVID-19. The chain combines TRBV2 with TRBJ2-4; weak D call: TRBD2 (5 bases). The CDR3: CASSEFEGDIAKNIQYF. In nucleotides, the CDR3 is TGTGCCAGCAGTGAATTCGAGGGCGATATAGCCAAAAACATTCAGTACTTC. The full variable domain, in which reference TRBV2 and TRBJ2-4 provide the parts outside the CDR3, is EPEVTQTPSHQVTQMGQEVILRCVPISNHLYFYWYRQILGQKVEFLVSFYNNEISEKSEIFDDQFSVERPDGSNFTLKIRSTKLEDSAMYFCASSEFEGDIAKNIQYFGAGTRLSVL.